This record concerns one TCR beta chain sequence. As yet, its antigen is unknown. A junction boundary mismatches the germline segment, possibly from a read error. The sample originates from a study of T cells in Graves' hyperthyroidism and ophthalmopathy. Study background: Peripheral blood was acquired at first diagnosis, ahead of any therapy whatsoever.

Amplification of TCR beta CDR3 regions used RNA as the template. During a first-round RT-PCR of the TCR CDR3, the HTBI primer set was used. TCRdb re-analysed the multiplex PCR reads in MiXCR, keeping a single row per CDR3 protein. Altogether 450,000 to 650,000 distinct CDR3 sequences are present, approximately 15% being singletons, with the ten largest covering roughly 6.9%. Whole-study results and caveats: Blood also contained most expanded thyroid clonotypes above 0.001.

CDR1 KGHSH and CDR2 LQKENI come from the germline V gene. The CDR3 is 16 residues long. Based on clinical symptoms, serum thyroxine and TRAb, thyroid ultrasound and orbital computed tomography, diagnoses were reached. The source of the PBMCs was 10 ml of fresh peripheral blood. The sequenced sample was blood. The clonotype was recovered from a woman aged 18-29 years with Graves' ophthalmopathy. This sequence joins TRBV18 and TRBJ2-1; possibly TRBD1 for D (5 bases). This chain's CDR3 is CASSLNYRNSNNEQFF. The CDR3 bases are TGTGCCAGCTCACTGAACTACAGGAACTCCAACAATGAGCAGTTCTTC.